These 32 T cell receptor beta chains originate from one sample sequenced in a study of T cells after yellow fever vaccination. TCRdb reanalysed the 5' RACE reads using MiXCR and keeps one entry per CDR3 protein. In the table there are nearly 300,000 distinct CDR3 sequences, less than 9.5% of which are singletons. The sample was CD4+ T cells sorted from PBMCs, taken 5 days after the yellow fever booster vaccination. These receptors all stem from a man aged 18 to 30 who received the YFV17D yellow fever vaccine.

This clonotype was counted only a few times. The CDR3 loop is CASSYSLAGGRETQYF. DNA of the CDR3: TGTGCCAGCAGTTACTCGTTAGCGGGGGGTAGAGAGACCCAGTACTTC. This chain uses TRBV6-2 or TRBV6-3 with TRBJ2-5; 10 bases map to TRBD2. The CDR3 sequence is 16 residues long. CDR1 MNHEY and CDR2 SVGEGT come from the germline V gene. After removal of 0 bases from V and 4 bases from J, the junction contained 5 bases not matched to a gene.

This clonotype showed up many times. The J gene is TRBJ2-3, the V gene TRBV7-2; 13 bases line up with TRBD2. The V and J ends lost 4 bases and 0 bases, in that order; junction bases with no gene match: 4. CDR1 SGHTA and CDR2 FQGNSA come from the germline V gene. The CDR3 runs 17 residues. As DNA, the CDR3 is TGTGCCAGCAGCTGGACTAGCGGGGGCCCAAGCACAGATACGCAGTATTTT. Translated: CASSWTSGGPSTDTQYF.

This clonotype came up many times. For the CDR3, the DNA is TGTGCCAGCAGCACCCAAGGGCTGACGGATGAGCAGTTCTTC. This codes for CASSTQGLTDEQFF. V is TRBV6-2 or TRBV6-3 and J is TRBJ2-1; no firm D call. This CDR3 is 14 amino acids long. The V gene's germline CDR1 is MNHEY and CDR2 SVGEGT. The V end lost 6 bases, the J end lost 8 bases, and 17 bases lay between the germline ends.

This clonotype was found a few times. The CDR3 DNA reads as TGTGCCAGCAGTGTTACAGGGGGATCTGACGAGCAGTACGTC. Its translation: CASSVTGGSDEQYV. The V and J genes are TRBV12-3 or TRBV12-4 and TRBJ2-7; 8 positions match TRBD1. Trimming removed 5 bases from V and 5 bases from J; junction bases left unmatched: 8. There are 14 residues in the CDR3.

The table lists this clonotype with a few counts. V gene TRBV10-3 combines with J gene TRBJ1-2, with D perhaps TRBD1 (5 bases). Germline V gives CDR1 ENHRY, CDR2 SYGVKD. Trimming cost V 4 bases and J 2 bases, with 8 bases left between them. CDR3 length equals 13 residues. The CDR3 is CAISGGSNYGYTF. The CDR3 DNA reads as TGTGCCATCAGTGGGGGGTCCAACTATGGCTACACCTTC.

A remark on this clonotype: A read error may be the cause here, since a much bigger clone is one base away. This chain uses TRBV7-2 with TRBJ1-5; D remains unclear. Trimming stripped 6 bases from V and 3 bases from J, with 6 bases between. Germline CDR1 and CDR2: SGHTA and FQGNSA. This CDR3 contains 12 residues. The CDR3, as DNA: TGTGCCAGCAGATTACTCAATCAGCCCCAGCATTTT. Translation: CASRLLNQPQHF. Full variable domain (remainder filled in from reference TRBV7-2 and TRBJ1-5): GAGVSQSPSNKVTEKGKDVELRCDPISGHTALYWYRQSLGQGLEFLIYFQGNSAPDKSGLPSDRFSAERTGGSVSTLTIQRTQQEDSAVYLCASRLLNQPQHFGDGTRLSIL.

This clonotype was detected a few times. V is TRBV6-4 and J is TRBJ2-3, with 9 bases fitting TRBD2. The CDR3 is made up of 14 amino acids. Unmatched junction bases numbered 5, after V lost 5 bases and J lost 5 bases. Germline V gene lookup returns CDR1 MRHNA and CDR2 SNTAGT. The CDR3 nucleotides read TGTGCCAGCAGTAAGCTAGCGGGACAAGATACGCAGTATTTT. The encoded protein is CASSKLAGQDTQYF.

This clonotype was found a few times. The CDR3 here is CASSRSRPSTDTQYF. CDR3 in DNA: TGTGCCAGCAGCCGCAGTCGGCCTTCCACAGATACGCAGTATTTT. The chain uses TRBV7-2 and TRBJ2-3; D is uncertain. The CDR3 is 15 residues long. V was pared by 5 bases and J by 2 bases, with 14 bases between. CDR1 and CDR2 from the germline V gene are SGHTA and FQGNSA.

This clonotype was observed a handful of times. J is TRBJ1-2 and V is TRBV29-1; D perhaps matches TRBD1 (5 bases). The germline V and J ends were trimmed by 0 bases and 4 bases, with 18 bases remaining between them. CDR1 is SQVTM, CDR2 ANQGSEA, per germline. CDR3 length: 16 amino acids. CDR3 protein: CSVEDLVNTGGYGYTF. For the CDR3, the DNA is TGCAGCGTTGAAGATCTGGTCAATACAGGAGGCTATGGCTACACCTTC.

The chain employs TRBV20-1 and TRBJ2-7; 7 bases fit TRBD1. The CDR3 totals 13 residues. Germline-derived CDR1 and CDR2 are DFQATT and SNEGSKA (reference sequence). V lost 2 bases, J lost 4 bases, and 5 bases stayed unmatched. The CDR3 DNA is TGCAGTGCTAGAAGGAACAGGGGTTACGAGCAGTACGTC. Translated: CSARRNRGYEQYV.

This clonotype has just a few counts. The CDR3 here is CAISDYNEQFF. CDR3 sequence (DNA): TGTGCCATCAGTGACTACAATGAGCAGTTCTTC. The genes are TRBV10-3 and TRBJ2-1; unclear D gene. Germline assignment: CDR1 ENHRY and CDR2 SYGVKD. The CDR3 is 11 residues long. Between the trimmed V and J ends, which lost 3 bases and 3 bases, there was a span of 0 bases.

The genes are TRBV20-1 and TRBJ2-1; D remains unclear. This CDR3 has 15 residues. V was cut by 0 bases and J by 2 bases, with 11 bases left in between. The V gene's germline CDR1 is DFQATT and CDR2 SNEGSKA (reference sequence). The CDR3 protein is CSARDWALPYNEQFF. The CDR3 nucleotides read TGCAGTGCTAGAGATTGGGCCCTACCCTACAATGAGCAGTTCTTC.

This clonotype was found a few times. The CDR3 loop is CSTGRGTGTEAFF. The CDR3 DNA follows: TGCAGTACCGGAAGGGGGACGGGCACTGAAGCTTTCTTT. The rearrangement links TRBV20-1 to TRBJ1-1; tentatively, D is TRBD1 (6 bases). CDR3 length equals 13 residues. The germline CDR1 and CDR2 sequences are DFQATT and SNEGSKA (reference sequence). V lost 8 bases, J lost 4 bases, and 17 bases lay in between.

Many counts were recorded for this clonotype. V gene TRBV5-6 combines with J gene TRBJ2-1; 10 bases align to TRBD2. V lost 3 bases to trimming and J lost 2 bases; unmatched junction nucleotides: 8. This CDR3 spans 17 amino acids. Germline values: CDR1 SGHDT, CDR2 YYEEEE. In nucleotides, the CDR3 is TGTGCCAGCAGCTCCTTAGCGGGGGGACCAACCTACAATGAGCAGTTCTTC. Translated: CASSSLAGGPTYNEQFF.

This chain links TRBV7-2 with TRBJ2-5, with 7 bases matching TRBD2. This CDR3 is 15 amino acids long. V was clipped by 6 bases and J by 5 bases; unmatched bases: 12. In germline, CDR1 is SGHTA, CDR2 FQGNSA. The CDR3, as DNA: TGTGCCAGCAGTCAAAATAGCGGGTTTGGCGAGACCCAGTACTTC. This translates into CASSQNSGFGETQYF.

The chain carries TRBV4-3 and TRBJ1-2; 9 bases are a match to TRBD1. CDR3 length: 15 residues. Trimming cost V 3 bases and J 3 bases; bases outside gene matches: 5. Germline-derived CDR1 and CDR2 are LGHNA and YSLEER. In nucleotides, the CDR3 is TGCGCCAGCAGCCATCGGACAGGGGAGGACTATGGCTACACCTTC. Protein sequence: CASSHRTGEDYGYTF.

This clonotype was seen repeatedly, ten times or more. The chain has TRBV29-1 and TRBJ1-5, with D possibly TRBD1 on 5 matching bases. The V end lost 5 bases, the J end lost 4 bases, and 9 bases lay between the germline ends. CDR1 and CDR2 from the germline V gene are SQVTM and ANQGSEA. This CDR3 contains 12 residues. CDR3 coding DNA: TGCAGCGTTCAGGGTGAAAATCAGCCCCAGCATTTT. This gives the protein CSVQGENQPQHF.

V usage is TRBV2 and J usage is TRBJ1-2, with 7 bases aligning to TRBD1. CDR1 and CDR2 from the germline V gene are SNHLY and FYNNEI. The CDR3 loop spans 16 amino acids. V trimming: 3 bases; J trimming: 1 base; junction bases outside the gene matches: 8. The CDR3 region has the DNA TGTGCCAGCAGTGAGACGGGACAGCCCCATAACTATGGCTACACCTTC. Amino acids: CASSETGQPHNYGYTF.

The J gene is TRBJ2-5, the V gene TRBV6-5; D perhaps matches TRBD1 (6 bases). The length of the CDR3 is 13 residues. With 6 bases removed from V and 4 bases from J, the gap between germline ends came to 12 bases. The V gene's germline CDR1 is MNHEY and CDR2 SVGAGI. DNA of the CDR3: TGTGCCAGCAGCAACAGGGTCCGAGAGACCCAGTACTTC. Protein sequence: CASSNRVRETQYF.

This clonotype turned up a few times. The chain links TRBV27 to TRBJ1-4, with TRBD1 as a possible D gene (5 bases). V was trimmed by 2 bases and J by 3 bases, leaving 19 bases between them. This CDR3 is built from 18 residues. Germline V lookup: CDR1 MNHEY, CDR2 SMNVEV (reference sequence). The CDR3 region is CASSLRIGARGSNEKLFF. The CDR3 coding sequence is TGTGCCAGCAGTTTAAGGATCGGAGCTCGGGGGTCTAATGAAAAACTGTTTTTT.

CDR3 region: CASSLGSGRGGAVGEQFF. The CDR3 nucleotides are TGTGCCAGCAGTTTAGGCTCCGGGCGGGGGGGTGCGGTAGGTGAGCAGTTCTTC. The V call is TRBV12-3 or TRBV12-4, the J call TRBJ2-1, with TRBD2 matching over 9 bases. The V and J ends lost 1 base and 9 bases, in that order; junction bases with no gene match: 16. CDR3 size: 18 residues.

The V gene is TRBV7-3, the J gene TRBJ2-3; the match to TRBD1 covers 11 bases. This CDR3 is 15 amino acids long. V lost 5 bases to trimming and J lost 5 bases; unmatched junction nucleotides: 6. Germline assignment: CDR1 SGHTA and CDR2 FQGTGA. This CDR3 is CASSPGQGARDTQYF. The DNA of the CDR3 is TGTGCCAGCAGCCCCGGACAGGGGGCAAGAGATACGCAGTATTTT.

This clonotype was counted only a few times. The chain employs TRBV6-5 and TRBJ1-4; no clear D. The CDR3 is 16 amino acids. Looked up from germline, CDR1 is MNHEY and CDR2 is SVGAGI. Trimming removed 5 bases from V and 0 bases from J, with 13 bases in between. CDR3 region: CASSRRVHPTNEKLFF. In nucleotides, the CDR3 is TGTGCCAGCAGTCGACGCGTCCACCCAACTAATGAAAAACTGTTTTTT.

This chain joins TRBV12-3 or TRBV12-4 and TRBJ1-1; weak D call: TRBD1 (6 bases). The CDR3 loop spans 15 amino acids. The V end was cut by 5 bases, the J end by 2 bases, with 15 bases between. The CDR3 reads CASSHDTGHNTEAFF. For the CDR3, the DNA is TGTGCCAGCAGTCACGACACGGGACACAACACTGAAGCTTTCTTT.

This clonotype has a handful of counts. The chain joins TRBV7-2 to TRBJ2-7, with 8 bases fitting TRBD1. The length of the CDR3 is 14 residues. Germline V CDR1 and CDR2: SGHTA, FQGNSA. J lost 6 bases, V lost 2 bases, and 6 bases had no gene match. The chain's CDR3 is CASSLSWDRREQYF. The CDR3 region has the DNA TGTGCCAGCAGCTTAAGTTGGGACAGGCGCGAGCAGTACTTC.

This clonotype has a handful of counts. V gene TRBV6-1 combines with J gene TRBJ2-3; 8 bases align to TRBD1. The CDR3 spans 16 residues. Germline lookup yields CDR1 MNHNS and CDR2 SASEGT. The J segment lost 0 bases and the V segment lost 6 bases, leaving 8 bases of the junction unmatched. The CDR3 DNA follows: TGTGCCAGCAGCCTGGGACAGGAAGCTAGCACAGATACGCAGTATTTT. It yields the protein CASSLGQEASTDTQYF.

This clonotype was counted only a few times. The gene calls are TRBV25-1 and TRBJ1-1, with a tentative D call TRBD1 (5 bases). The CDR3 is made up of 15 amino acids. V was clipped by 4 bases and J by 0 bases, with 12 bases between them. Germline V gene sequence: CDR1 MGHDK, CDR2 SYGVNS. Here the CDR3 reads CASSGTSGLNTEAFF. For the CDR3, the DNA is TGTGCCAGCAGTGGGACATCGGGGTTGAACACTGAAGCTTTCTTT.

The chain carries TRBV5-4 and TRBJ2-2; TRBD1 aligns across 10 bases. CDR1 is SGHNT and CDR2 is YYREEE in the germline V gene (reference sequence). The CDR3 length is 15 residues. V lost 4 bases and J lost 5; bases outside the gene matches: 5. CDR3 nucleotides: TGTGCCAGCAGCGCGACAGGGGGCGTAACCGGGGAGCTGTTTTTT. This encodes CASSATGGVTGELFF.

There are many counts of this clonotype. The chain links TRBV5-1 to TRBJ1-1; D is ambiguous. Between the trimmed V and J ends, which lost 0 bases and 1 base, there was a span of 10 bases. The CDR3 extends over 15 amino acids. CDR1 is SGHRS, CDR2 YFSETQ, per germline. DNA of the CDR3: TGCGCCAGCAGCTTGGCCCCGGAGAGGAACACTGAAGCTTTCTTT. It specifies CASSLAPERNTEAFF. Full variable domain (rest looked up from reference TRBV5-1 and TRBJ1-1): KAGVTQTPRYLIKTRGQQVTLSCSPISGHRSVSWYQQTPGQGLQFLFEYFSETQRNKGNFPGRFSGRQFSNSRSEMNVSTLELGDSALYLCASSLAPERNTEAFFGQGTRLTVV.

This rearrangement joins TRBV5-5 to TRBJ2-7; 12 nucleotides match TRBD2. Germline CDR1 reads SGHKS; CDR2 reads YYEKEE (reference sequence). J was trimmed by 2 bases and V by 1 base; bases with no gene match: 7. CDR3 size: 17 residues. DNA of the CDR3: TGTGCCAGCAGCTTGTTTCTAGCGGGGGGGATTACCTACGAGCAGTACTTC. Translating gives CASSLFLAGGITYEQYF.

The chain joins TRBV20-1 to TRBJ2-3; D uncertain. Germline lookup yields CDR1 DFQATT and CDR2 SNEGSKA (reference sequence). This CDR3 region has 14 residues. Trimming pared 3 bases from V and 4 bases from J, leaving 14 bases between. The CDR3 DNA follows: TGCAGTGCTAGCTGGAGCGAGAAGGCAGATACGCAGTATTTT. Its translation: CSASWSEKADTQYF.

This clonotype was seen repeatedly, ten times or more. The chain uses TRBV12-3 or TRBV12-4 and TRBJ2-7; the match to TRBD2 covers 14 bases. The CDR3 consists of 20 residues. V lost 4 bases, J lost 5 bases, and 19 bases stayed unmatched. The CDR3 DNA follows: TGTGCCAGCAGTTCGCGGTTGATCACCGGACTAGCGGGGGGCCAGGACGAGCAGTACTTC. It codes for CASSSRLITGLAGGQDEQYF.